This record covers a single T cell receptor (beta chain). Its antigen is currently unknown. PCR was performed using 60 Vbeta and 13 Jbeta primers. Generated by immunoSEQ multiplex PCR, the TCRdb table keeps only in-frame clones and is missing some. The sample records around 150,000 clones, 80% being singletons. These data are taken from a study of cytomegalovirus exposure and HLA in healthy donors. Study results and limitations: A missense DCLRE1C variant was associated with V- and J-gene trimming of TCR beta chains in a later analysis, and an independent cohort replicated the association. An analysis was carried out at a later point. It showed that HLA-associated TCR beta chains were more clonally expanded than equally common non-associated chains.

This CDR3 is 13 amino acids long. V was shortened by 3 bases and J by 8 bases, with 13 bases between the two germline ends. Germline assignment: CDR1 LNHDA and CDR2 SQIVND (reference sequence). V usage is TRBV19 and J usage is TRBJ1-1; weak D call: TRBD1 (6 bases). The TCR comes from a young man in good health and CMV-seronegative. Sequencing was carried out using PBMCs. The CDR3 is CASSIGLGGEAFF. DNA for the CDR3: TGTGCCAGTAGTATTGGGCTAGGGGGAGAAGCTTTCTTT.